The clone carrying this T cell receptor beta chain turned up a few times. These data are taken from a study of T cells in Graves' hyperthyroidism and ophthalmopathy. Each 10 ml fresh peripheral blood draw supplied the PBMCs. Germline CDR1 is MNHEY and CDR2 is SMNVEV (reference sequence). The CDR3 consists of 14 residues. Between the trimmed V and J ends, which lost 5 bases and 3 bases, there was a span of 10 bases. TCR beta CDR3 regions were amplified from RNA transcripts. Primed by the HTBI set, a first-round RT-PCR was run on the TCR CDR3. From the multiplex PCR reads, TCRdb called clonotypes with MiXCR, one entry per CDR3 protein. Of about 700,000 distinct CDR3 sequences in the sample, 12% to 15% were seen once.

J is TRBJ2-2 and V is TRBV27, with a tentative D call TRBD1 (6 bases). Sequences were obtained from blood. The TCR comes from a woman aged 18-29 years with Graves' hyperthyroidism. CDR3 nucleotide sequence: TGTGCCAGCAGTCCTACAGGGTACACCGGGGAGCTGTTTTTT. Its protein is CASSPTGYTGELFF.